These 6 T cell receptor beta chains originate from one sample sequenced in a study of CD8 T cells in ankylosing spondylitis. TCRdb itself ran the 5' RACE reads through MiXCR, one entry per CDR3 protein. The sample holds hundreds of thousands of distinct CDR3 sequences, about 26% seen once. The sequenced sample was blood, either unsorted or a sorted T cell fraction (not recorded which). Every receptor here comes from a male donor with ankylosing spondylitis or in good health (not recorded which).

At least ten counts were recorded for this clonotype. V is TRBV6-5 and J is TRBJ2-1, with D perhaps matching TRBD2 (5 bases). This CDR3 has 15 amino acids. Germline lookup yields CDR1 MNHEY and CDR2 SVGAGI. The V and J ends lost 2 bases and 7 bases respectively, with 15 bases between them. This chain's CDR3 is CASSYGLAPKNEQFF. The CDR3 nucleotides are TGTGCCAGCAGTTACGGCCTAGCCCCGAAAAATGAGCAGTTCTTC.

Of note for this clonotype: This may be a read error: a much more frequent sequence differs by one nucleotide. This chain uses TRBV4-2 with TRBJ2-5, with no clear D. From germline, CDR1 is LGHNA and CDR2 YNFKEQ. The CDR3 runs to 13 residues. V was cut by 3 bases and J by 5 bases, with 10 bases left in between. The CDR3 here is CASSQTRQETQYF. The CDR3 DNA reads as TGTGCCAGCAGCCAGACAAGGCAGGAGACCCAGTACTTC.

This clonotype came up many times. The chain employs TRBV5-1 and TRBJ2-3, with 8 positions matching TRBD2. CDR3 length: 14 amino acids. The ends lost 5 bases at V and 6 bases at J; junction bases unmatched: 8. Germline V gives CDR1 SGHRS, CDR2 YFSETQ. CDR3 region: CASRSGLADDTQYF. CDR3 nucleotides: TGCGCCAGCAGAAGTGGACTAGCAGATGATACGCAGTATTTT.

This clonotype has at least ten counts. The chain recombines TRBV5-1 with TRBJ2-1; D is ambiguous. With 0 bases removed from V and 5 bases from J, the gap between germline ends came to 12 bases. Germline CDR1 is SGHRS and CDR2 is YFSETQ. The CDR3 covers 15 residues. This CDR3 is CASSLDSPANNEQFF. CDR3 in DNA: TGCGCCAGCAGCTTGGACAGTCCGGCCAACAATGAGCAGTTCTTC.

This sequence joins TRBV18 and TRBJ2-1; D not resolved. The CDR3 length is 11 residues. Germline CDR1 and CDR2: KGHSH and LQKENI. V was clipped by 2 bases and J by 7 bases, with 3 bases between them. CDR3 DNA: TGTGCCAGCTCACCAGAGAATGAGCAGTTCTTC. Protein sequence: CASSPENEQFF.

This clonotype was counted ten times or more. The V call is TRBV20-1, the J call TRBJ2-2; 12 bases line up with TRBD2. After removal of 1 base from V and 8 bases from J, the junction contained 2 bases not matched to a gene. The V gene's germline CDR1 is DFQATT and CDR2 SNEGSKA (reference sequence). The CDR3 covers 14 residues. The CDR3 is CSARVTSGSGELFF. The CDR3 DNA follows: TGCAGTGCTAGAGTGACTAGCGGGAGTGGGGAGCTGTTTTTT.